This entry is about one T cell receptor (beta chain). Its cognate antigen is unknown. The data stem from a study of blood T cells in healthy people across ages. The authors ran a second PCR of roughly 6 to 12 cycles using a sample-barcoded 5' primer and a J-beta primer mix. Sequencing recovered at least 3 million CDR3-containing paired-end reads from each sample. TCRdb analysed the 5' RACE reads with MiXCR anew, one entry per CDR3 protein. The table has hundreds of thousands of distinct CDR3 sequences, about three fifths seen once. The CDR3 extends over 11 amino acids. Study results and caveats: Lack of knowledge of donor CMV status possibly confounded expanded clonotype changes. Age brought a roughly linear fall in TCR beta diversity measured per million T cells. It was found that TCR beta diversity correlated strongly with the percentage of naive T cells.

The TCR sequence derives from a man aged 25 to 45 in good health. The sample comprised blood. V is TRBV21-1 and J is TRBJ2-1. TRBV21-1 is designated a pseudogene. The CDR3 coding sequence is TGTGCCAGCAGCAAGGTGGTTCGGCAGTTCTTC. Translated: CASSKVVRQFF.